This TCR beta chain was sequenced for a study of cytomegalovirus exposure and HLA in healthy donors. This table comes from immunoSEQ multiplex PCR, and its TCRdb copy is limited to in-frame clones, with some not included. The sample lists about 58,000 clones; about 88% were seen once. V shed 5 bases, J shed 5 bases, and the junction held 6 bases outside the gene matches. Germline CDR1 SGHAT, CDR2 FQNNGV. The length of the CDR3 is 15 residues. The receptor's source is a man aged 18 to 29 in good health and CMV-seronegative. The sample was PBMCs. The J gene is TRBJ2-2, the V gene TRBV11-2, with TRBD2 identical over 9 bases. CDR3 amino acids: CASSRGRVGTGELFF. As DNA, the CDR3 is TGTGCCAGCAGCCGCGGGAGGGTAGGGACCGGGGAGCTGTTTTTT.